This T cell receptor beta chain was recovered during a study of Tregs in tolerant kidney transplant recipients. Overall study context: The nonmyeloablative bone marrow transplants came from related graft donors, with transient mixed chimerism.

Germline values: CDR1 DFQATT, CDR2 SNEGSKA (reference sequence). The ends were cut back, 6 bases at V and 14 bases at J, with 17 bases in the middle. This CDR3 comprises 11 residues. Assay used: immunoSEQ multiplex PCR; TCRdb lists only in-frame clones, some missing. The data hold around 78,000 clones, with more than 85% observed a single time. Thawed PBMCs were FACS-sorted into unstimulated CD4+CD25+CD127- regulatory T cells, CD4+CD25- non-regulatory cells, CD4 and CD8 cells. The starting material was Tregs from blood, obtained before the transplant. The chain couples TRBV20-1 to TRBJ2-1; D may match TRBD1 or TRBD2 (6 bases each). The TCR originated in a human donor who received a combined kidney and bone marrow transplant. The CDR3 region is CSARLGGMEFF. CDR3 DNA: TGCAGTGCCAGACTGGGGGGCATGGAGTTCTTC.